A selection of T cell receptor beta chains follows, all from one sample in a study of T cell repertoires in cytomegalovirus infection. These TCRs are of unknown antigen specificity. TCRdb itself ran the reads through MiXCR, one entry per CDR3 protein. The sample includes about half a million distinct CDR3 sequences, under 45% of them seen just once. The material sequenced was cultured PBMCs, taken from culture after CMV antigen stimulation. These receptors all stem from a human donor in good health (CMV status not recorded). Some clones in this sample may be carry-over from other donors' samples. The CDR3 runs from the conserved cysteine through the conserved F or W. Size tells how often a clone was seen (once, few, many) or the class of an expanded clone, and some rows leave it out.

cdr3_aa clone_size v_call
CASSEFTRSGPLYGYTF few TRBV6-1
CASSLWERRGGPDTQYF . TRBV12-3/TRBV12-4
CASRRGGGVSGANVLTF . TRBV19
CASSYFRGRNQPQHF . TRBV6-2/TRBV6-3
CASSWGRAGANIQYF few TRBV7-2
CASSLSLRIAAPWGTDTQYF . TRBV7-8
CASSGGQGTYNEQFF . TRBV5-4
CSARGLVAMSYTF . TRBV20-1
CASSRLLGGIPYEQYF few TRBV5-5
CASSLIQEGEAFF . TRBV5-1
CASKGETQYF few TRBV7-6
CASSPLAGRSLREQYF few TRBV12-3/TRBV12-4
CASTRTGEETQYF few TRBV12-3/TRBV12-4
CASSRVAGVSNEQFF . TRBV4-1
CASGSDRGMNTEAFF . TRBV12-5
CASMGGPTGTGIYNEQFF few TRBV19
CASTLDRSYGYTF few TRBV12-3/TRBV12-4
CASSFIQGRNQPQHF once TRBV12-3/TRBV12-4
CASSLALAGGYEQYF once TRBV7-9
CASRLGYGYTF . TRBV28
CASGRRDTEAFF . TRBV6-8
CSARTGGLGNEQFF . TRBV20-1
CASSLWGQVSYEQYF few TRBV12-3/TRBV12-4
CATSISGASTDTQYF . TRBV15
CASSSKRTGQAGNTIYF few TRBV11-2
CASSGLAGSLYEQYF . TRBV12-3/TRBV12-4
CASSPRSTTYNEQFF . TRBV18
CASSQILGADTEAFF . TRBV3-1
CASSSGTDHNQPQHF once TRBV28
CASSSRETQFF few TRBV11-2
CASSLLEVRVEKLFF . TRBV27
CSASRASGDTDTQYF . TRBV20-1
CSAREGSATNEKLFF . TRBV20-1
CASSMPGPHSYEQYF . TRBV25-1
CAIVESRGTEAFF . TRBV10-3
CASTARGLINEQFF . TRBV19
CAISPPSGTDTQYF . TRBV6-1
CASSDPPGQPNEKLFF few TRBV6-1
CASSQMGSGGYEQYF . TRBV4-2
CASSELRLGSGRCDF . TRBV6-1
CASSYVGQGDEKLFF few TRBV6-6
CASTYQGITGELFF . TRBV2
CASTLGQGHSYEQYF . TRBV6-2/TRBV6-3
CASSAGSMNTEAFF . TRBV9
CASSLDTTGNTIYF . TRBV5-1
CASNLWGNQPQHF . TRBV6-6
CASSLLGTRQETQYF . TRBV12-3/TRBV12-4
CASSPSTGTYEQYF . TRBV7-2
CASSGDLKETQYF . TRBV2
CASSEETGLEAGGYTF . TRBV2
CASSQDPTAGGIYGYTF . TRBV4-3
CASSRTSGGGETQYF . TRBV12-3/TRBV12-4
CASSRPRGGYSYEQYF . TRBV12-3/TRBV12-4
CASRPGQLRNTIYF few TRBV12-3/TRBV12-4
CASSQYPRETQYF . TRBV6-1
CASSQDQANTGELFF . TRBV4-3
CASSQQVTGELFF . TRBV6-6
CASSLDTPTSQKDTQYF few TRBV7-8